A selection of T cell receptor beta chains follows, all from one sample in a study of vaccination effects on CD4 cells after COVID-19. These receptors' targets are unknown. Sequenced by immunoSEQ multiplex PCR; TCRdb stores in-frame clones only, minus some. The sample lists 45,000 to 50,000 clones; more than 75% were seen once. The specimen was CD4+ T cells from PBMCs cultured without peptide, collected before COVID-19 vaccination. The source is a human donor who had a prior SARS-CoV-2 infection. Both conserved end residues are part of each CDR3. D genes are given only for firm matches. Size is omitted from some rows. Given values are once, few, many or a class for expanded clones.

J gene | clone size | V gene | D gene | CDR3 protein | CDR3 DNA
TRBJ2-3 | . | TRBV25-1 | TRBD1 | CASINQGASDTQYF | TGTGCCAGCATTAATCAGGGGGCGAGTGATACGCAGTATTTT
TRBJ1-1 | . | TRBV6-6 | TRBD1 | CASMYTTGTGEAFF | TGTGCCAGCATGTATACCACGGGGACAGGGGAGGCTTTCTTT
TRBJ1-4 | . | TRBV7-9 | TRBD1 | CASSFTGTDEKLFF | TGTGCCAGCAGCTTTACGGGGACAGATGAAAAACTGTTTTTT
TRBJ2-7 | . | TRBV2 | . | CASSEGVYEQYF | TGTGCCAGCAGTGAGGGTGTCTACGAGCAGTACTTC
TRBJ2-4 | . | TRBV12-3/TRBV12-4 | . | CASSPPNLNIQYF | TGTGCCAGCAGTCCACCCAATCTTAACATTCAGTACTTC
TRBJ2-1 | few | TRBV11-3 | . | CASSAGGAYNEQFF | TGTGCCAGCAGCGCGGGCGGGGCCTACAATGAGCAGTTCTTC
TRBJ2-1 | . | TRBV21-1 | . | CASSKVFSKGLAGDNEQFF | TGTGCCAGCAGCAAAGTTTTCTCGAAGGGACTAGCGGGAGACAATGAGCAGTTCTTC
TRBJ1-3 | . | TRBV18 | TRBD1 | CASSPIATGQGGNTIYF | TGTGCCAGCTCACCAATAGCGACCGGACAGGGGGGAAACACCATATATTTT
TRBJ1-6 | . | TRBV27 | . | CASSFGSSYNSPLHF | TGTGCCAGCAGTTTTGGGAGCTCCTATAATTCACCCCTCCACTTT
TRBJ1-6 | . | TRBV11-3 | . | CASSLIAPRSSYNSPLHF | TGTGCCAGCAGTCTAATCGCACCCAGGAGCTCCTATAATTCACCCCTCCACTTT
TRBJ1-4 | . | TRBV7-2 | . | CASSLLGGNEKLFF | TGTGCCAGCAGCTTATTGGGGGGTAATGAAAAACTGTTTTTT
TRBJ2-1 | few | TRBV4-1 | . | CASSQYNEQFF | TGCGCCAGCAGCCAGTACAATGAGCAGTTCTTC
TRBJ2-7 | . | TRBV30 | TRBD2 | CAWTSGRRQYF | TGTGCCTGGACTAGCGGGAGAAGGCAGTACTTC
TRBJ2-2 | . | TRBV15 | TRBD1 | CATSSSRDRADGELFF | TGTGCCACCAGCAGTAGCCGGGACAGGGCTGACGGGGAGCTGTTTTTT
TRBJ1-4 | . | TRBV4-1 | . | CASSQGRVREKLFF | TGCGCCAGCAGCCAAGGCAGGGTGCGTGAAAAACTGTTTTTT
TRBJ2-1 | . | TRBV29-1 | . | CSVGDYYNEQFF | TGCAGCGTTGGGGATTACTACAATGAGCAGTTCTTC
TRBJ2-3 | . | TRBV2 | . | CASSDGYTQYF | TGTGCCAGCAGTGACGGTTATACGCAGTATTTT
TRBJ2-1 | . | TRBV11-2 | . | CASSPLQYNEQFF | TGTGCCAGCAGCCCCCTGCAATACAATGAGCAGTTCTTC
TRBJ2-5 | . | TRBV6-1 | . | CASSEYPRVSQETQYF | TGTGCCAGCAGTGAATATCCCAGGGTGTCCCAAGAGACCCAGTACTTC
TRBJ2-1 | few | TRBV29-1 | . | CSVLASWVNEQFF | TGCAGCGTATTAGCGAGTTGGGTCAATGAGCAGTTCTTC
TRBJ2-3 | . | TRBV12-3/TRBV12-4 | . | CASSFQATQYF | TGTGCCAGCAGTTTCCAGGCTACGCAGTATTTT
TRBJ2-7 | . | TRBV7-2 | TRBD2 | CASRRRGLAEGSYEQYF | TGTGCCAGCAGGCGCCGAGGACTAGCGGAGGGGTCCTACGAGCAGTACTTC
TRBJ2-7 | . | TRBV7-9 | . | CASSRGLGYEQYF | TGTGCCAGCTCGCGGGGATTAGGCTACGAGCAGTACTTC
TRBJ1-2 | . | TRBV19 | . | CASTPVGGNYGYTF | TGTGCCAGTACCCCGGTGGGGGGGAACTATGGCTACACCTTC